One and the same sample provided the 31 T cell receptor beta chains below, sequenced in a study of T cell responses to AZD1222 COVID-19 vaccine. Sequencing used immunoSEQ multiplex PCR; TCRdb keeps in-frame clones, though not all of them. Of some 170,000 clones in the sample, approximately 88% were seen once. The input for sequencing was peripheral blood, taken on day 0 of AZD1222 vaccination. The receptors here all came from an adult in good health.

The sample holds a few counts of this clone. The V call is TRBV5-8, the J call TRBJ2-7, with TRBD1 as a possible D gene (6 bases). This CDR3 has 12 residues. V was shortened by 8 bases and J by 5 bases, with 14 bases between the two germline ends. From germline, CDR1 is SGHTS and CDR2 YDEGEE. CDR3 nucleotide sequence: TGTGCCAGTACTTACAGGGTCCACGAGCAGTACGTC. Its protein product is CASTYRVHEQYV.

The chain links TRBV6-2 or TRBV6-3 to TRBJ1-3; 8 nucleotides agree with TRBD1. V lost 5 bases, J lost 0 bases, and 12 bases stayed unmatched. Germline V CDR1 and CDR2: MNHEY, SVGEGT. CDR3 length: 18 residues. Here the CDR3 DNA reads TGTGCCAGCAGTCGTCCCGGGACAGGAACACCCTCTGGAAACACCATATATTTT. It encodes CASSRPGTGTPSGNTIYF.

The rearrangement uses TRBV20-1 and TRBJ1-1; D unclear. The CDR3 consists of 11 residues. The germline V gene has CDR1 DFQATT and CDR2 SNEGSKA (reference sequence). The V and J ends lost 4 bases and 3 bases respectively, with 6 bases between them. The CDR3 spells CSAISDTEAFF. The CDR3 bases are TGCAGTGCTATTTCAGACACTGAAGCTTTCTTT.

The chain links TRBV3-1 (or the pseudogene TRBV3-2) to TRBJ1-3; the D is unclear. The CDR3 runs 12 residues. Trimming removed 4 bases at V and 16 bases at J, with 17 bases between. CDR1 and CDR2 from the germline V gene are LGHDT and YNNKEL (reference sequence). The CDR3 is CASSRYEDLVYF. CDR3 sequence (DNA): TGTGCCAGCAGCCGGTACGAGGATCTTGTCTATTTT.

V gene TRBV27 combines with J gene TRBJ1-2; tentatively, D is TRBD1 (5 bases). The CDR3 length is 12 residues. Trimming stripped 6 bases from V and 8 bases from J, with 13 bases between. From germline, CDR1 is MNHEY and CDR2 SMNVEV (reference sequence). CDR3 coding DNA: TGTGCCAGCAGCGGGCAGGGAGGGGGCTACACCTTC. Its protein is CASSGQGGGYTF.

The chain employs TRBV28 and TRBJ1-5; D is uncertain. Germline V CDR1 and CDR2: MDHEN, SYDVKM. The CDR3 length is 13 residues. The V and J ends lost 6 bases and 4 bases respectively, with 10 bases between them. The CDR3: CASRPNLNQPQHF. CDR3 nucleotide sequence: TGTGCCAGCAGACCGAACCTAAATCAGCCCCAGCATTTT. Drawing the rest from reference TRBV28 and TRBJ1-5, the complete variable domain is DVKVTQSSRYLVKRTGEKVFLECVQDMDHENMFWYRQDPGLGLRLIYFSYDVKMKEKGDIPEGYSVSREKKERFSLILESASTNQTSMYLCASRPNLNQPQHFGDGTRLSIL.

The CDR3: CASSFFQGIGTEAFF. Here the CDR3 DNA reads TGCGCCAGCAGCTTCTTTCAGGGGATCGGAACTGAAGCTTTCTTT. The rearrangement joins TRBV5-1 to TRBJ1-1; D is perhaps TRBD1 (6 bases). The CDR3 covers 15 residues. From germline, CDR1 is SGHRS and CDR2 YFSETQ. V was shortened by 2 bases and J by 5 bases, with 16 bases between the two germline ends.

The V and J genes are TRBV28 and TRBJ2-6; D remains ambiguous. The V and J ends lost 6 bases and 0 bases respectively, with 9 bases between them. The V gene's germline CDR1 is MDHEN and CDR2 SYDVKM. This CDR3 is built from 15 residues. DNA of the CDR3: TGTGCCAGCAGGACTGCATACTCTGGGGCCAACGTCCTGACTTTC. Encoded protein: CASRTAYSGANVLTF.

The J gene is TRBJ2-7, the V gene TRBV19, with TRBD1 matching over 9 bases. Per germline, CDR1 LNHDA and CDR2 SQIVND (reference sequence). V was clipped by 5 bases and J by 2 bases; unmatched bases: 4. The CDR3 is 14 residues long. CDR3 region: CASSQTGGPYEQYF. CDR3 DNA sequence: TGTGCCAGTAGTCAGACAGGGGGACCCTACGAGCAGTACTTC.

The CDR3 DNA reads TGTGCCAGCACCCGGACAGTCCAATACAATGAGCAGTTCTTC. As protein: CASTRTVQYNEQFF. This chain links TRBV6-5 with TRBJ2-1; D possibly corresponds to TRBD1 (6 bases). V was clipped by 7 bases and J by 4 bases, with 14 bases between them. Germline-derived CDR1 and CDR2 are MNHEY and SVGAGI. This CDR3 contains 14 residues.

This chain uses TRBV7-3 with TRBJ2-7; tentative D call: TRBD2 (6 bases). Between the trimmed V and J ends, which lost 4 bases and 3 bases, there was a span of 7 bases. CDR1 and CDR2 (germline): SGHTA, FQGTGA. The CDR3 is 12 amino acids. CDR3 region: CASSYGGYEQYF. The CDR3 DNA reads as TGTGCCAGCAGCTACGGGGGCTACGAGCAGTACTTC.

V usage is TRBV30 and J usage is TRBJ1-1, with D maybe TRBD1 (5 bases). CDR3 length: 15 amino acids. Germline CDR1 and CDR2: GTSNPN and SVGIG (reference sequence). Deletions cut 0 bases from V and 1 base from J, with 12 bases between. CDR3 region: CAWSVGGAGNTEAFF. The CDR3 DNA reads TGTGCCTGGAGTGTGGGAGGGGCGGGGAACACTGAAGCTTTCTTT.

This chain connects TRBV6-6 to TRBJ1-6; TRBD1 might be the D (6 bases). The V and J ends lost 5 bases and 1 base respectively, with 15 bases between them. The CDR3 is 17 amino acids. Germline assignment: CDR1 MNHNY and CDR2 SVGAGI (reference sequence). The CDR3 nucleotides are TGTGCCAGCAGTCAGCAACAGGGACGGTCCTATAATTCACCCCTCCACTTT. It is translated as CASSQQQGRSYNSPLHF.

V gene TRBV21-1 combines with J gene TRBJ1-5. TRBV21-1 is recorded as a pseudogene. The CDR3 is made up of 17 amino acids. The CDR3, as DNA: TGTGCCAGCAGCAAAAGGGCAGGGCGGGTTAGCAATCAGCCCCAGCATTTT. Residues: CASSKRAGRVSNQPQHF.

The J gene is TRBJ2-1, the V gene TRBV6-5; 9 positions match TRBD1. CDR1 is MNHEY, CDR2 SVGAGI, per germline. The CDR3 covers 14 residues. V gave up 6 bases and J gave up 2 bases; unmatched junction bases: 2. The CDR3 coding sequence is TGTGCCAGCAGACAGGGGGCCGCCTACAATGAGCAGTTCTTC. This codes for CASRQGAAYNEQFF.

CDR3 loop: CASSMVNTEAFF. The CDR3 coding sequence is TGTGCCAGTAGTATGGTAAACACTGAAGCTTTCTTT. This chain connects TRBV19 to TRBJ1-1; D unresolved. V gave up 3 bases and J gave up 2 bases, with 4 bases separating them. The germline CDR1 and CDR2 sequences are LNHDA and SQIVND (reference sequence). The CDR3 spans 12 residues.

This clone is medium-sized in the sample. The chain carries TRBV2 and TRBJ2-7, with 8 positions matching TRBD2. Germline CDR1 and CDR2: SNHLY and FYNNEI. There are 14 residues in the CDR3. J was trimmed by 2 bases and V by 6 bases; bases with no gene match: 6. CDR3 amino acids: CASRWSGGTYEQYV. The CDR3 DNA reads TGTGCCAGCAGGTGGAGCGGGGGTACCTACGAGCAGTACGTC.

The chain joins TRBV10-1 to TRBJ1-6, with D unclear. Germline loops: CDR1 WNHNN, CDR2 SYGVQD (reference sequence). Trimming shortened V by 8 bases and J by 5 bases, and 13 bases separated the two germline ends. This CDR3 is built from 14 residues. CDR3 sequence reads: CASPPHPNNSPLHF. DNA of the CDR3: TGCGCCAGCCCTCCCCACCCAAATAATTCACCCCTCCACTTT.

CDR3 residues: CASSRDQESYNEQFF. CDR3 nucleotide sequence: TGTGCCAGCTCACGGGATCAGGAATCCTACAATGAGCAGTTCTTC. The J gene is TRBJ2-1, the V gene TRBV18; no definite D call. V dropped 4 bases and J dropped 1 base, with 11 bases sitting between them. CDR1 is KGHSH and CDR2 is LQKENI in the germline V gene. CDR3 size: 15 residues.

The V gene is TRBV6-9, the J gene TRBJ2-1; D possibly corresponds to TRBD1 (5 bases). Germline assignment: CDR1 MNHGY and CDR2 SVAAGI. Trimming pared 3 bases from V and 8 bases from J, leaving 14 bases between. This CDR3 is 14 amino acids long. In DNA form, the CDR3 reads TGTGCCAGCAGTTACAGGGCCAGGCTCGATGAGCAGTTCTTC. Protein: CASSYRARLDEQFF.

The chain uses TRBV6-5 and TRBJ2-2; tentative D call: TRBD1 (6 bases). Germline lookup yields CDR1 MNHEY and CDR2 SVGAGI. The CDR3 has 14 amino acids. V was shortened by 7 bases and J by 5 bases, with 14 bases between the two germline ends. CDR3: CASNLRGFTGELFF. The CDR3, as DNA: TGTGCCAGCAACCTTAGGGGGTTTACCGGGGAGCTGTTTTTT.

V gene TRBV4-2 combines with J gene TRBJ2-7; 10 bases match TRBD2. J lost 7 bases, V lost 4 bases, and 10 bases had no gene match. Germline V CDR1 and CDR2: LGHNA, YNFKEQ. The CDR3 is 15 amino acids. The chain's CDR3 is CASSPSSGSYGEQYF. The CDR3 DNA reads TGTGCCAGCAGCCCTTCTAGCGGGAGTTACGGAGAGCAGTACTTC.

The chain joins TRBV5-6 to TRBJ1-3; D may be TRBD1 (5 bases). Germline V lookup: CDR1 SGHDT, CDR2 YYEEEE. V was pared by 0 bases and J by 1 base, with 11 bases between. The CDR3 spans 16 residues. The CDR3 here is CASSLVGQGSGNTIYF. As DNA, the CDR3 is TGTGCCAGCAGCTTGGTGGGGCAGGGTTCTGGAAACACCATATATTTT.

The CDR3 loop is CAISGLAGTTDTQYF. For the CDR3, the DNA is TGTGCCATCAGTGGACTAGCGGGAACCACAGATACGCAGTATTTT. The genes are TRBV10-3 and TRBJ2-3, with TRBD2 identical over 11 bases. The germline CDR1 and CDR2 sequences are ENHRY and SYGVKD. V gave up 4 bases and J gave up 2 bases; unmatched junction bases: 2. The CDR3 runs to 15 residues.

The V and J genes are TRBV3-1 (or the pseudogene TRBV3-2) and TRBJ1-6, with unresolved D. The V and J ends lost 8 bases and 5 bases respectively, with 13 bases between them. The CDR3 runs to 14 residues. Germline-derived CDR1 and CDR2 are LGHDT and YNNKEL (reference sequence). The CDR3 protein is CASGRYGDNSPLHF. The CDR3 nucleotides are TGTGCCAGCGGGCGTTACGGAGATAATTCACCCCTCCACTTT.

This clone appeared a single time. The chain has TRBV5-4 and TRBJ2-1; 8 positions agree with TRBD1. V was pared by 3 bases and J by 0 bases, with 11 bases of the junction left unmatched. The V gene's germline CDR1 is SGHNT and CDR2 YYREEE (reference sequence). This CDR3 has 18 residues. CDR3 loop: CASSSPPGTGASYNEQFF. In DNA, the CDR3 is TGTGCCAGCAGCTCCCCGCCCGGGACAGGTGCCTCCTACAATGAGCAGTTCTTC.

This CDR3 is CASSQWGSLDTGELFF. The CDR3 DNA follows: TGTGCCAGCAGCCAGTGGGGTAGCCTGGACACCGGGGAGCTGTTTTTT. The chain employs TRBV9 and TRBJ2-2; D call uncertain. The CDR3 has 16 amino acids. Per the germline V gene, CDR1 is SGDLS and CDR2 is YYNGEE. V lost 4 bases and J 3 bases, leaving 16 bases between the germline ends.

The chain links TRBV29-1 to TRBJ2-1; tentatively, D is TRBD1 or TRBD2 (6 bases each). The CDR3 consists of 15 residues. Trimming removed 3 bases from V and 2 bases from J, with 14 bases in between. In germline, CDR1 is SQVTM, CDR2 ANQGSEA. The CDR3 DNA reads TGCAGCGTTGATTGGGAGGACAGCCCCTACAATGAGCAGTTCTTC. This gives the protein CSVDWEDSPYNEQFF.

The V gene is TRBV7-2, the J gene TRBJ1-5; D unresolved. The V end lost 5 bases, the J end lost 3 bases, and 8 bases lay between the germline ends. From germline, CDR1 is SGHTA and CDR2 FQGNSA. The CDR3 has 13 amino acids. The CDR3: CASSTQTNQPQHF. The CDR3 nucleotides read TGTGCCAGCAGCACTCAGACCAATCAGCCCCAGCATTTT.

This rearrangement joins TRBV3-1 (or the pseudogene TRBV3-2) to TRBJ2-7; no firm D call. The CDR3 consists of 13 residues. Trimming pared 1 base from V and 4 bases from J, leaving 8 bases between. Germline V CDR1 and CDR2: LGHDT, YNNKEL (reference sequence). Here the CDR3 DNA reads TGTGCCAGCAGCCAAGTCCCGGGTTACGAGCAGTACGTC. This gives the protein CASSQVPGYEQYV.

CDR3 sequence (DNA): TGCGCCAGCAGGTTAGGGGGCTACGAGCAGTACGTC. Translation gives CASRLGGYEQYV. The gene calls are TRBV23-1 and TRBJ2-7, with D maybe TRBD1 (6 bases). TRBV23-1 is classed as an ORF, of uncertain function. The ends were cut back, 6 bases at V and 3 bases at J, with 9 bases in the middle. The CDR3 is made up of 12 amino acids.